A selection of T cell receptor beta chains follows, all from one sample in a study of metastatic and nonmetastatic thyroid tumors. TCRdb re-analyzed the PCR reads through MiXCR. The profile shows roughly 75,000 clones, approximately 13% of them singletons. Sequencing was done on a sample of tumor tissue. The receptors were sampled from a female donor with papillary thyroid cancer or a benign thyroid nodule (not recorded which). Some clones in this sample may be carry-over from other donors' samples. The CDR3 runs from the conserved cysteine through the conserved F or W. D genes are given only for firm matches. Some rows mark clone size as missing; the rest say once, few, many or name a class of expanded clone.

v_gene	d_gene	j_gene	abundance	CDR3aa	CDR3nt
TRBV20-1	TRBD2	TRBJ2-3	many	CSARGLAGLDTQYF	TGCAGTGCTAGAGGACTAGCGGGACTAGATACGCAGTATTTT
TRBV11-2	TRBD2	TRBJ2-3	many	CASSPGLAERDTQYF	TGTGCCAGCAGCCCGGGACTAGCGGAAAGGGATACGCAGTATTTT
TRBV4-1	-	TRBJ1-2	many	CASSGWLDYGYTF	TGCGCCAGCAGCGGATGGCTGGACTATGGCTACACCTTC
TRBV19	-	TRBJ2-1	many	CASRDLTYHEQFF	TGTGCCAGCCGGGACCTAACTTACCATGAGCAGTTCTTC
TRBV18	TRBD2	TRBJ2-1	-	CATRAGLNGYNEQFF	TGTGCCACCCGAGCGGGATTAAACGGCTACAATGAGCAGTTCTTC
TRBV12-3/TRBV12-4	-	TRBJ1-5	many	CASRGVGDSNQPQHF	TGTGCCAGCAGGGGAGTGGGAGATAGCAATCAGCCCCAGCATTTT
TRBV6-2/TRBV6-3	-	TRBJ2-5	many	CASHGRSQETQYF	TGTGCCAGCCACGGACGGAGCCAAGAGACCCAGTACTTC
TRBV4-1	TRBD1	TRBJ1-2	-	CASSQEGTGRTHGYTF	TGCGCCAGCAGCCAAGAAGGGACAGGGCGAACTCATGGCTACACCTTC
TRBV10-1	TRBD2	TRBJ2-1	many	CASSSAGGPHNEQFF	TGCGCCAGCAGCTCAGCGGGAGGCCCTCACAATGAGCAGTTCTTC
TRBV27	-	TRBJ2-2	many	CASSFRGERTGELFF	TGTGCCAGCAGTTTTCGGGGAGAGAGGACCGGGGAGCTGTTTTTT
TRBV11-1	TRBD1	TRBJ2-2	many	CASSRDPGQGDSGELFF	TGTGCCAGCAGCCGCGACCCGGGACAGGGAGATTCGGGGGAGCTGTTTTTT
TRBV6-1	TRBD2	TRBJ2-2	many	CASSPGTSGGTGELFF	TGTGCCAGCAGTCCTGGGACTAGCGGGGGGACCGGGGAGCTGTTTTTT
TRBV19	-	TRBJ2-6	many	CASSIGKGFISAGANVLTF	TGTGCCAGTAGTATAGGGAAAGGGTTTATATCTGCTGGGGCCAACGTCCTGACTTTC
TRBV15	-	TRBJ1-1	many	CATSRVKGFNTEAFF	TGTGCCACCAGCAGAGTGAAGGGATTCAACACTGAAGCTTTCTTT
TRBV19	TRBD2	TRBJ2-1	many	CASKEGLADYNEQFF	TGTGCCAGTAAAGAAGGACTAGCGGATTACAATGAGCAGTTCTTC
TRBV9	-	TRBJ2-3	many	CASSRPSSGYTDTQYF	TGTGCCAGCAGCCGACCATCCAGCGGTTACACAGATACGCAGTATTTT
TRBV6-2/TRBV6-3	TRBD2	TRBJ2-5	many	CASWQAGGRETQYF	TGTGCCAGCTGGCAAGCGGGAGGACGAGAGACCCAGTACTTC
TRBV18	-	TRBJ1-1	once	CASSVIGEAFF	TGTGCCAGCTCAGTGATCGGGGAAGCTTTCTTT
TRBV19	-	TRBJ1-4	many	CASSIRGGEKLFF	TGTGCCAGTAGTATCAGGGGTGGGGAAAAACTGTTTTTT
TRBV5-1	-	TRBJ1-2	many	CASSLALRDGDGYTF	TGCGCCAGCAGCTTGGCCTTAAGGGACGGCGATGGCTACACCTTC
TRBV20-1	-	TRBJ1-6	-	CSAYKGLNSPLHF	TGCAGTGCTTATAAAGGCCTTAATTCACCCCTCCACTTT
TRBV6-5	-	TRBJ1-4	many	CASSYSFPGASNEKLFF	TGTGCCAGCAGTTACTCTTTCCCCGGGGCATCTAATGAAAAACTGTTTTTT
TRBV5-5	-	TRBJ1-6	many	CASSGLDSGLSPLHF	TGTGCCAGCAGCGGGTTAGACAGCGGACTATCACCCCTCCACTTT
TRBV11-3	-	TRBJ2-7	many	CASSLVGGQDYEQYF	TGTGCCAGCAGCTTAGTTGGGGGACAAGACTACGAGCAGTACTTC
TRBV2	-	TRBJ2-2	many	CASSDRSTGELFF	TGTGCCAGCAGTGACCGGAGTACCGGGGAGCTGTTTTTT
TRBV11-3	TRBD1	TRBJ2-1	many	CASSLGPRQGMTYNEQFF	TGTGCCAGCAGCTTAGGCCCCAGACAGGGGATGACCTACAATGAGCAGTTCTTC
TRBV7-8	-	TRBJ1-3	-	CASTGDAAANTIYF	TGTGCCAGCACTGGGGACGCCGCTGCAAACACCATATATTTT